A selection of T cell receptor beta chains follows, all from one sample in a study of T cells in Graves' hyperthyroidism and ophthalmopathy. TCRdb re-called the multiplex PCR reads through MiXCR, storing one row per CDR3 protein. This sample has a few hundred thousand distinct CDR3 sequences, with roughly 15% found just once. The specimen was blood. The receptors here all came from a woman aged 40-49 years with Graves' hyperthyroidism that later progressed to Graves' ophthalmopathy. The conserved cysteine and the conserved F or W are not part of the CDR3 here. Each record gives: CDR3 protein, V gene, J gene.

AISEAGGTDTQY	TRBV10-3	TRBJ2-3
ATRRQSNTEAF	TRBV11-2	TRBJ1-1
ASSSRTSVGGEQY	TRBV27	TRBJ2-7
ASSQDLGANVLT	TRBV3-1	TRBJ2-6
ASSDPGGRRLTEAF	TRBV2	TRBJ1-1
ASSPDSLGNQPQH	TRBV2	TRBJ1-5
ASIGTSGRLNEQF	TRBV2	TRBJ2-1
ASSRTGFSYNSPLH	TRBV27	TRBJ1-6
ASSPNTGANVLT	TRBV3-1	TRBJ2-6
ASSIGHPAVETQY	TRBV5-1	TRBJ2-5
ASSPDRGQTQY	TRBV7-3	TRBJ2-5
AIRGGASGSLTSYNEQF	TRBV10-3	TRBJ2-1
ASSQGYSGVYEQY	TRBV18	TRBJ2-7
ASSLGQNTEAL	TRBV19	TRBJ1-1
ASWDGNEKLF	TRBV28	TRBJ1-4
ASSFKQGGAF	TRBV28	TRBJ1-1
ASSLGRGRGKETQY	TRBV28	TRBJ2-5
ASNSIRGREKLF	TRBV7-9	TRBJ1-4
ASSPWSSEGFSGANVLT	TRBV18	TRBJ2-6
ASSVGTGVYEQY	TRBV9	TRBJ2-7
ASSQAASGSYKQY	TRBV28	TRBJ2-7
ASSPPDRVSYEQY	TRBV7-9	TRBJ2-7
ASSLGLAGGHEQY	TRBV12-3/TRBV12-4	TRBJ2-7
ASSYSILAGRFSGANVLT	TRBV6-5	TRBJ2-6
ASSYWRTGFYEQY	TRBV6-5	TRBJ2-7
ASRGPSINEQF	TRBV2	TRBJ2-1
SARPPTSLYEQY	TRBV20-1	TRBJ2-7
SAKPGTGKNTIY	TRBV20-1	TRBJ1-3
ASIGLFTDTQY	TRBV12-3/TRBV12-4	TRBJ2-3
ASSSLDRVRYGYT	TRBV7-9	TRBJ1-2
ASSSFGDRGLLWNQPQH	TRBV28	TRBJ1-5
ASSLNTLGTDTQY	TRBV7-8	TRBJ2-3
ASSLNSVGGYEQY	TRBV7-9	TRBJ2-7
ASSFLGPAYDRGRKGNTIY	TRBV28	TRBJ1-3
ASSIKGAKSNQPQH	TRBV28	TRBJ1-5
ASSLWERLH	TRBV7-3	TRBJ1-6
ASSFGQSDTQY	TRBV27	TRBJ2-3
ASSSTTGRFGTQY	TRBV18	TRBJ2-5
ASSLGRGQNGYT	TRBV7-8	TRBJ1-2
SALPGRGYNEQF	TRBV20-1	TRBJ2-1
ASRRTVHVGSSYNEQF	TRBV7-8	TRBJ2-1
ASSLVAANNELF	TRBV7-2	TRBJ2-1
ASSYGSRLSGANVLT	TRBV6-5	TRBJ2-6
ASSPTGGPYNEQF	TRBV6-1	TRBJ2-1
ASSFTGLIAHEQF	TRBV27	TRBJ2-1
ASSLGSGRGNNEQF	TRBV7-3	TRBJ2-1